This T cell receptor beta chain was captured by sequencing in a study of blood T cell repertoires in COVID-19. Study information: COVID-19 samples from acute and convalescent phases originated in the United States, Italy and Spain. T cells, B-cell-depleted T cells, or PBMCs supplied cDNA or gDNA.

Enrolled during active infection, Seattle patients were then followed longitudinally. The CDR3 spans 14 residues. V lost 2 bases to trimming and J lost 3 bases, with 8 bases between them. Germline V gene lookup returns CDR1 PRHDT and CDR2 FYEKMQ (reference sequence). How the authors handled the data: Reference gene primers were amplified, and this amplification served to estimate nucleated cell counts. The data were produced by immunoSEQ multiplex PCR, yet TCRdb's version contains in-frame clones alone and is incomplete. The DNA was the basis for D and trimming; V, J and clone size are from that table. Among 250,000 to 350,000 clones, about nine tenths were seen once, and the ten largest hold roughly 12%.

The sequenced sample was peripheral blood. The clonotype comes from a woman aged 30 to 39 with COVID-19, enrolled during active disease. This chain uses TRBV13 with TRBJ1-5; D is ambiguous. Written as DNA, the CDR3 is TGTGCCAGCAGCTTATCGGGTTTCAATCAGCCCCAGCATTTT. Translation: CASSLSGFNQPQHF.